A selection of T cell receptor beta chains follows, all from one sample in a study of blood T cells in healthy people across ages. TCRdb analysed the 5' RACE reads with MiXCR anew, one entry per CDR3 protein. This sample has 550,000 to 700,000 distinct CDR3 sequences, with approximately 27% found just once. Input material: blood. These receptors were collected from a woman aged 65 to 85 in good health. Both conserved end residues are trimmed from each CDR3. The order of the fields is CDR3 length, V gene, CDR3 protein.

>13|TRBV12-5
ASGVDRVSGNTVY
>12|TRBV11-3
ASSLQAGTDTQY
>14|TRBV7-8
ASSLVGRVGANVLT
>12|TRBV15
ATSREGVLGGYT
>13|TRBV5-1
ASSSGPSGGNEQF
>15|TRBV20-1
SASPGLAGGFYNEQF
>13|TRBV4-3
ASSQGTGAKSEQY
>11|TRBV29-1
SVGKALNTEAF
>12|TRBV7-2
ASSLWGRHNEQF
>13|TRBV7-9
ASSARTGTNSPLH
>12|TRBV7-9
ACSLTGGNEKLF